This T cell receptor (beta chain) appears in the sequencing data of a study of blood T cell repertoires in COVID-19. Overall study context: Whether acute or convalescent, the COVID-19 samples came from the United States, Italy and Spain. T cells, B-cell-depleted T cells, or PBMCs provided the cDNA or gDNA that served as material.

V lost 4 bases and J lost 5; bases outside the gene matches: 13. The CDR3 is made up of 18 amino acids. Germline lookup yields CDR1 KGHDR and CDR2 SFDVKD. Methods used by the authors: Quantification of nucleated cells was approximated via reference gene primer amplification. Generated by immunoSEQ multiplex PCR, the TCRdb table keeps only in-frame clones and is missing some. V, J and clone size reflect that table, while D and trimming were determined from the DNA. The table has tens of thousands of clones, around 90% seen once. V gene TRBV24-1 combines with J gene TRBJ2-5; 12 bases are shared with TRBD1. The sequenced material came from peripheral blood. The receptor comes from a human donor in a cohort sampled during active COVID-19. CDR3 loop: CATSDPGTGGFRQETQYF. The CDR3 coding sequence is TGTGCCACCAGTGACCCTGGGACAGGGGGCTTTCGGCAGGAGACCCAGTACTTC.